This T cell receptor beta chain was sequenced during a study of ipilimumab plus nivolumab after autologous stem cell transplantation. Ipilimumab, 1 mg/kg, started 14 to 28 days after autologous transplant. Dosing: nivolumab 3 mg/kg IV, weeks 1, 4, 7, 10, then every two weeks to week 26. Germline V lookup: CDR1 MNHNS, CDR2 SASEGT. This CDR3 region has 19 residues. The V segment lost 1 base and the J segment 2 bases; nucleotides outside the gene matches: 13. Assay: immunoSEQ multiplex PCR; the TCRdb copy retains only in-frame clones and omits some. The sample has around 21,000 clones; about 80% are singletons.

The source material was PBMCs, sampled in a trial of ipilimumab plus nivolumab as post-transplant consolidation. The source is a male donor with diffuse large B-cell lymphoma. V usage is TRBV6-1 and J usage is TRBJ2-7; 11 positions agree with TRBD2. The CDR3 loop is CASSEGHFSGGANPYEQYF. In DNA form, the CDR3 reads TGTGCCAGCAGTGAAGGCCACTTTAGCGGGGGGGCAAATCCCTACGAGCAGTACTTC.